The 19 T cell receptor beta chains below were found in one sample sequenced in a study of T-cell memory formation after mild COVID-19. From the 5' RACE reads, TCRdb called clonotypes with MiXCR, one entry per CDR3 protein. Among about 150,000 distinct CDR3 sequences listed, about 15% were seen once. The sample consisted of PBMCs or a T cell subset sorted from them (not recorded which). The receptors originated from an adult woman who had mild COVID-19 (a few samples of this study predate the infection). Cell type and time point are not known.

In this sample, this clonotype turned up a few times. The chain links TRBV7-2 to TRBJ2-1, with D perhaps TRBD2 (6 bases). Germline V gives CDR1 SGHTA, CDR2 FQGNSA. CDR3 length equals 20 residues. Trimming removed 2 bases at V and 5 bases at J, with 28 bases between. The CDR3 sequence is CASSLRYRARGPGLDNEQFF. The CDR3 DNA reads TGTGCCAGCAGCTTAAGGTATAGGGCGCGGGGACCCGGCTTAGACAATGAGCAGTTCTTC.

This clonotype was counted only a few times. The chain combines TRBV11-2 with TRBJ1-1; TRBD1 matches at 8 bases. Losses at the gene ends were 5 bases for V and 5 bases for J; bases not matched to a gene: 4. Germline values: CDR1 SGHAT, CDR2 FQNNGV. There are 13 residues in the CDR3. CDR3 protein: CASSAQGATEAFF. In nucleotides, the CDR3 is TGTGCCAGCAGCGCCCAGGGGGCGACTGAAGCTTTCTTT.

This clonotype was found a few times. The V and J genes are TRBV29-1 and TRBJ2-5; 15 bases fit TRBD2. This CDR3 comprises 18 residues. Germline assignment: CDR1 SQVTM and CDR2 ANQGSEA. V was clipped by 4 bases and J by 3 bases; unmatched bases: 12. CDR3 bases: TGCAGCGTTGCCTCTGATCTCCGGACTAGCGGGAGGGAAGAGACCCAGTACTTC. Translating gives CSVASDLRTSGREETQYF.

The chain employs TRBV7-9 and TRBJ1-2, with TRBD1 as a possible D gene (5 bases). V dropped 5 bases and J dropped 5 bases, with 15 bases sitting between them. The V gene's germline CDR1 is SEHNR and CDR2 FQNEAQ (reference sequence). This CDR3 region has 14 residues. The CDR3 DNA follows: TGTGCCAGCAGCGCCGGGACGGGCAAGTATGGCTACACCTTC. This encodes CASSAGTGKYGYTF.

The CDR3 loop reads CASSLGFAGGYNEQFF. The CDR3, as DNA: TGTGCCAGCAGTTTAGGGTTCGCGGGGGGATACAATGAGCAGTTCTTC. The chain links TRBV12-3 or TRBV12-4 to TRBJ2-1, with 8 nucleotides matching TRBD2. V lost 1 base to trimming and J lost 4 bases; unmatched junction nucleotides: 6. This CDR3 has 16 amino acids.

The chain links TRBV6-6 to TRBJ1-2; 7 positions match TRBD1. CDR1 MNHNY and CDR2 SVGAGI come from the germline V gene (reference sequence). The CDR3 covers 16 residues. V lost 4 bases to trimming and J lost 2 bases; unmatched junction nucleotides: 10. The DNA of the CDR3 is TGTGCCAGCAGTTCAAGGGGGCTCGAATCCAACTATGGCTACACCTTC. Amino acids: CASSSRGLESNYGYTF.

This clonotype was detected only a few times. This sequence joins TRBV7-2 and TRBJ2-1, with 8 bases matching TRBD1. The CDR3 loop spans 15 amino acids. The V gene's germline CDR1 is SGHTA and CDR2 FQGNSA. Trimming took 5 bases from V and 8 from J; bases not matched to a gene: 11. CDR3 in DNA: TGTGCCAGCAGCCCAGATGCAGGGGGCCGGGATGAGCAGTTCTTC. This sequence encodes CASSPDAGGRDEQFF.

V and J are TRBV12-3 or TRBV12-4 and TRBJ1-1; TRBD1 aligns across 7 bases. V lost 6 bases to trimming and J lost 10 bases; unmatched junction nucleotides: 14. The CDR3 covers 14 residues. The DNA of the CDR3 is TGTGCCAGCAGGCCTGGGACAGCCGTTGGGGGAGCTTTCTTT. It specifies CASRPGTAVGGAFF.

This chain connects TRBV4-1 to TRBJ2-1, with TRBD2 matching over 10 bases. V was clipped by 1 base and J by 7 bases; unmatched bases: 10. The CDR3 runs 17 residues. Germline V gene lookup returns CDR1 MGHRA and CDR2 YSYEKL. The CDR3 region is CASSQVLAGVYGNEQFF. In nucleotides, the CDR3 is TGCGCCAGCAGCCAAGTCCTAGCGGGGGTATATGGGAATGAGCAGTTCTTC.

This sequence joins TRBV12-3 or TRBV12-4 and TRBJ2-7; D is perhaps TRBD1 or TRBD2 (5 bases each). This CDR3 has 14 residues. The germline V and J ends were trimmed by 7 bases and 7 bases, with 20 bases remaining between them. Here the CDR3 DNA reads TGTGCCAGCACCCCGCAGGGACGGCCGAGGGAGCAGTACTTC. Residues: CASTPQGRPREQYF.

This clonotype turned up a few times. V gene TRBV7-3 combines with J gene TRBJ1-2; D gene unclear. In germline, CDR1 is SGHTA, CDR2 FQGTGA. V lost 1 base, J lost 5 bases, and 8 bases lay in between. There are 13 residues in the CDR3. The CDR3 protein is CASSLNPGYGYTF. CDR3 bases: TGTGCCAGCAGCTTAAATCCAGGATATGGCTACACCTTC.

This clonotype was counted a few times. The V call is TRBV7-8, the J call TRBJ2-5, with 7 positions matching TRBD2. V was pared by 3 bases and J by 5 bases, with 3 bases of the junction left unmatched. Germline V CDR1 and CDR2: SGHVS, FQNEAQ. The CDR3 is 13 residues long. CDR3 sequence: CASSLGGSETQYF. CDR3 sequence (DNA): TGTGCCAGCAGCTTGGGCGGGAGCGAGACCCAGTACTTC. The variable domain in full, completed from reference TRBV7-8 and TRBJ2-5, reads GAGVSQSPRYKVAKRGQDVALRCDPISGHVSLFWYQQALGQGPEFLTYFQNEAQLDKSGLPSDRFFAERPEGSVSTLKIQRTQQEDSAVYLCASSLGGSETQYFGPGTRLLVL.

The chain recombines TRBV15 with TRBJ2-5, with unresolved D. The germline V gene has CDR1 LNHNV and CDR2 YYDKDF (reference sequence). The V end was cut by 0 bases, the J end by 7 bases, with 15 bases between. The CDR3 has 15 residues. The CDR3 DNA reads as TGTGCCACCAGCAGAGATCGGCAGACGGCCCGGACCCAGTACTTC. It is translated as CATSRDRQTARTQYF.

The chain uses TRBV7-9 and TRBJ2-1; maybe TRBD2 (6 bases). Per germline, CDR1 SEHNR and CDR2 FQNEAQ (reference sequence). The CDR3 runs 15 residues. Trimming took 4 bases from V and 9 from J, leaving 19 bases between them. CDR3 sequence: CASSSGLERVGEQFF. DNA for the CDR3: TGTGCCAGCAGCTCGGGACTCGAGCGAGTGGGTGAGCAGTTCTTC. Complete variable domain (other parts from reference TRBV7-9 and TRBJ2-1): DTGVSQNPRHKITKRGQNVTFRCDPISEHNRLYWYRQTLGQGPEFLTYFQNEAQLEKSRLLSDRFSAERPKGSFSTLEIQRTEQGDSAMYLCASSSGLERVGEQFFGPGTRLTVL.

The CDR3 DNA sequence: TGTGCCAGCAGCAAAGGCATTCCGGGACAGGGAGTTCAGCCCCAGCATTTT. Amino acids: CASSKGIPGQGVQPQHF. The rearrangement links TRBV21-1 to TRBJ1-5; TRBD1, as called in the table, went unchecked against the DNA. TRBV21-1 is marked as a pseudogene. The length of the CDR3 is 17 residues.

The rearrangement joins TRBV5-1 to TRBJ1-1; TRBD1 aligns across 7 bases. Trimming took 0 bases from V and 4 from J; bases not matched to a gene: 3. CDR1 and CDR2 from the germline V gene are SGHRS and YFSETQ. The length of the CDR3 is 14 residues. The CDR3 DNA follows: TGCGCCAGCAGCTTGGGACAGGGACCCACTGAAGCTTTCTTT. This translates into CASSLGQGPTEAFF.

This clonotype was observed a few times. The chain couples TRBV5-1 to TRBJ2-2; the D gene is possibly TRBD1 (6 bases). V lost 6 bases to trimming and J lost 0 bases, with 12 bases between them. This CDR3 comprises 15 residues. CDR1 is SGHRS and CDR2 is YFSETQ in the germline V gene. Written as DNA, the CDR3 is TGCGCCAGCATTGAAGGGACACCGAACACCGGGGAGCTGTTTTTT. Translated, it gives CASIEGTPNTGELFF.

This chain uses TRBV5-1 with TRBJ2-7, with 9 bases identical to TRBD2. Trimming took 0 bases from V and 0 from J; bases not matched to a gene: 7. Germline CDR1 reads SGHRS; CDR2 reads YFSETQ. This CDR3 has 17 amino acids. The CDR3 nucleotides read TGCGCCAGCAGCTTGGAGGCTAGCGGGATCTACTCCTACGAGCAGTACTTC. This translates into CASSLEASGIYSYEQYF.

This clonotype was picked up many times. The gene calls are TRBV7-2 and TRBJ2-5; D unclear. The length of the CDR3 is 18 residues. CDR1 is SGHTA and CDR2 is FQGNSA in the germline V gene. V gave up 0 bases and J gave up 1 base, with 18 bases separating them. CDR3 protein: CASSLAIFPLETQETQYF. CDR3 bases: TGTGCCAGCAGCTTAGCTATTTTCCCCCTCGAGACCCAAGAGACCCAGTACTTC.